The 9 T cell receptor beta chains below were found in one sample sequenced in a study of CD8 T cells in Susac syndrome. Random-hexamer reverse transcription was applied to about 0.45 to 1 ug RNA. TCRdb reanalysed the immunoSEQ multiplex PCR reads using MiXCR and keeps one entry per CDR3 protein. The sample yields tens of thousands of distinct CDR3 sequences, 94% seen once. The sample was CD8+ T cells from PBMCs. The receptors were sampled from a human donor in good health.

The CDR3 DNA sequence: TGTGCCAGCAGTTACTCGGGTGTTGATGAAGCTTTCTTT. This translates into CASSYSGVDEAFF. The chain links TRBV6-5 to TRBJ1-1; D uncertain. The V gene lost 0 bases and the J gene lost 7 bases, with 9 bases spanning the gap. In germline, CDR1 is MNHEY, CDR2 SVGAGI. The CDR3 is made up of 13 amino acids.

The rearrangement uses TRBV24-1 and TRBJ2-3, with 9 nucleotides matching TRBD2. Germline V lookup: CDR1 KGHDR, CDR2 SFDVKD. V shed 4 bases, J shed 4 bases, and the junction held 5 bases outside the gene matches. The CDR3 has 15 amino acids. The CDR3 coding sequence is TGTGCCACCAGTGAGCGGGAGGGCCCCCCAGATACGCAGTATTTT. Protein sequence: CATSEREGPPDTQYF.

The chain combines TRBV27 with TRBJ2-3, with TRBD2 as a possible D gene (6 bases). The ends were cut back, 8 bases at V and 6 bases at J, with 12 bases in the middle. CDR1 and CDR2 (germline): MNHEY, SMNVEV (reference sequence). The length of the CDR3 is 12 residues. DNA of the CDR3: TGTGCCAGCGGTATGGCGGGGGATACGCAGTATTTT. It is translated as CASGMAGDTQYF.

The CDR3 reads CASRLMGTHNEQFF. DNA of the CDR3: TGTGCCAGTCGGTTGATGGGAACCCACAATGAGCAGTTCTTC. This rearrangement joins TRBV19 to TRBJ2-1; D is ambiguous. From germline, CDR1 is LNHDA and CDR2 SQIVND (reference sequence). The CDR3 runs to 14 residues. The V gene lost 8 bases and the J gene lost 5 bases, with 16 bases spanning the gap.

V gene TRBV3-1 combines with J gene TRBJ2-3; D is perhaps TRBD1 (5 bases). Trimming cost V 3 bases and J 2 bases, with 12 bases left between them. CDR3 length: 15 residues. Germline assignment: CDR1 LGHDT and CDR2 YNNKEL (reference sequence). CDR3 loop: CASSQVNRNTDTQYF. In DNA form, the CDR3 reads TGTGCCAGCAGCCAGGTCAACAGGAACACAGATACGCAGTATTTT.

The chain employs TRBV29-1 and TRBJ2-2; D gene ambiguous. The CDR3 has 14 amino acids. Germline assignment: CDR1 SQVTM and CDR2 ANQGSEA. V lost 0 bases, J lost 0 bases, and 5 bases lay in between. For the CDR3, the DNA is TGCAGCGTTGAAGACCGTCCGAACACCGGGGAGCTGTTTTTT. The encoded protein is CSVEDRPNTGELFF.

This clonotype was recorded only once. This rearrangement joins TRBV2 to TRBJ1-2; 7 nucleotides align to TRBD1. J gave up 3 bases and V 7 bases, and 5 bases lay outside the gene matches. There are 13 residues in the CDR3. CDR1 and CDR2 (germline): SNHLY, FYNNEI. CDR3 amino acids: CASMGRGDYGYTF. DNA for the CDR3: TGTGCCAGCATGGGCAGGGGGGACTATGGCTACACCTTC.

This chain joins TRBV7-9 and TRBJ2-7; D may be TRBD1 (7 bases). Germline V CDR1 and CDR2: SEHNR, FQNEAQ (reference sequence). This CDR3 comprises 16 residues. V was trimmed by 1 base and J by 0 bases, leaving 13 bases between them. For the CDR3, the DNA is TGTGCCAGCAGCTTAGTTTCAGGGGGGCCCTCCTACGAGCAGTACGTC. Its protein is CASSLVSGGPSYEQYV.

The V and J genes are TRBV5-6 and TRBJ1-2; D gene ambiguous. The CDR3 covers 11 residues. V lost 2 bases, J lost 5 bases, and 4 bases lay in between. Germline V gives CDR1 SGHDT, CDR2 YYEEEE. The CDR3 DNA follows: TGTGCCAGCAGCTTTATGTATGGCTACACCTTC. It yields the protein CASSFMYGYTF.